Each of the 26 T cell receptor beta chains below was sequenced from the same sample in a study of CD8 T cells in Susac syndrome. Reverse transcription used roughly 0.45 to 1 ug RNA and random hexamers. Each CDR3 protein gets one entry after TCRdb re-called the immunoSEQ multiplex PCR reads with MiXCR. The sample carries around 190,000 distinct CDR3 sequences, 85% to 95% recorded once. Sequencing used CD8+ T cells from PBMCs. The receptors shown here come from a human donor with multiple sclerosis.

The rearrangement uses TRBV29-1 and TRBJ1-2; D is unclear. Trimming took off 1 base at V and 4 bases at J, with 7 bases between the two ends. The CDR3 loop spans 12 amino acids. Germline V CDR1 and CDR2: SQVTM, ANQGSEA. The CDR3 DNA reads TGCAGCGTTGAAGCTCGCTTCTATGGCTACACCTTC. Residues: CSVEARFYGYTF.

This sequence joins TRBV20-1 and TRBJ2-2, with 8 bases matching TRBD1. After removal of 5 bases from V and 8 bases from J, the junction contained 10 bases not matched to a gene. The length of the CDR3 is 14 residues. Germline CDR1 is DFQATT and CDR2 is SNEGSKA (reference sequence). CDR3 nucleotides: TGCAGTGCTTCTCCCCTACACAGGGGGGGGGAGCTGTTTTTT. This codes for CSASPLHRGGELFF.

Written as DNA, the CDR3 is TGTGCCAGCAGCCCCCGGACAGGGCGGTACAATGAGCAGTTCTTC. Translated, it gives CASSPRTGRYNEQFF. This chain connects TRBV7-9 to TRBJ2-1; 8 bases are shared with TRBD1. CDR1 and CDR2 from the germline V gene are SEHNR and FQNEAQ (reference sequence). V was clipped by 5 bases and J by 4 bases; unmatched bases: 7. The CDR3 loop spans 15 amino acids.

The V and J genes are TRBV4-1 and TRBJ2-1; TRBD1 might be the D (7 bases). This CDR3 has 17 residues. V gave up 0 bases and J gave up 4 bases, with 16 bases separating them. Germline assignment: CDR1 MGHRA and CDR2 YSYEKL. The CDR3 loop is CASSQDSETGTYNEQFF. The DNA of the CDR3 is TGCGCCAGCAGCCAAGATTCGGAGACAGGGACTTACAATGAGCAGTTCTTC.

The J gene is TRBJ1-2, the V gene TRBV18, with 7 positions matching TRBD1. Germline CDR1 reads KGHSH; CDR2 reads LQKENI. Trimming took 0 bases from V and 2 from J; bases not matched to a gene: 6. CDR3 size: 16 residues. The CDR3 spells CASSPPPGTANYGYTF. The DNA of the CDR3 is TGTGCCAGCTCACCACCCCCAGGGACAGCCAACTATGGCTACACCTTC.

CDR3 nucleotides: TGTGCCACCAGCAGGTGGACAGGGCCGGTCAATGAGCAGTTCTTC. Translation gives CATSRWTGPVNEQFF. The chain recombines TRBV15 with TRBJ2-1; TRBD1 matches 8 bases. After removal of 3 bases from V and 6 bases from J, the junction contained 7 bases not matched to a gene. Germline V lookup: CDR1 LNHNV, CDR2 YYDKDF (reference sequence). This CDR3 is built from 15 residues.

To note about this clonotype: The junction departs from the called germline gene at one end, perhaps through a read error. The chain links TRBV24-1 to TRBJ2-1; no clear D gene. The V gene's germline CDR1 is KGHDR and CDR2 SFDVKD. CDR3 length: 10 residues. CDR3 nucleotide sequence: TGTGCCACCAGTGATTTTCCCGTAATCTTC. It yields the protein CATSDFPVIF.

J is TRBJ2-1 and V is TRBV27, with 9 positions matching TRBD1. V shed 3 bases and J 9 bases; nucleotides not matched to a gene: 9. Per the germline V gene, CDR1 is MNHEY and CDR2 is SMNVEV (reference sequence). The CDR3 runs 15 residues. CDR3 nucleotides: TGTGCCAGCAGTTTTCCGGGACAGGGTGTGAGTGAGCAGTTCTTC. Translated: CASSFPGQGVSEQFF.

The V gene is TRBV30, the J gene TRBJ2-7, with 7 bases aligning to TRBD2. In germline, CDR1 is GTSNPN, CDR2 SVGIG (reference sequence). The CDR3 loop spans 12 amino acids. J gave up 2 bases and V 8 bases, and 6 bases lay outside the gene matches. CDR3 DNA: TGTGCCCGCCGAGCGGGGACCTACGAGCAGTACTTC. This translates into CARRAGTYEQYF.

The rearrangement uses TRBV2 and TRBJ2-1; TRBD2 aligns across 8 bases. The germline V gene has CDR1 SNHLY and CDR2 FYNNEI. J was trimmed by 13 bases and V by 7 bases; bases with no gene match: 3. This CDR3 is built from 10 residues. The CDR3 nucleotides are TGTGCCAGCAACGGGAGGGAACAGTTCTTC. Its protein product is CASNGREQFF.

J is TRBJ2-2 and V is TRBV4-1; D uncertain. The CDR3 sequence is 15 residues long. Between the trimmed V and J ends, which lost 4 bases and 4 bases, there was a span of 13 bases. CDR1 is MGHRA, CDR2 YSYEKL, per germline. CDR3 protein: CASSPLDGSTGELFF. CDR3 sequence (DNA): TGCGCCAGCAGCCCTCTCGACGGCTCCACCGGGGAGCTGTTTTTT.

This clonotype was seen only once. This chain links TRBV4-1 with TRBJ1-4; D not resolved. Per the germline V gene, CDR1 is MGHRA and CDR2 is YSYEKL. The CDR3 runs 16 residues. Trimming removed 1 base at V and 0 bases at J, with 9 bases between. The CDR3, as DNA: TGCGCCAGCAGCCAAGTCAGCGGTGCAACTAATGAAAAACTGTTTTTT. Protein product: CASSQVSGATNEKLFF.

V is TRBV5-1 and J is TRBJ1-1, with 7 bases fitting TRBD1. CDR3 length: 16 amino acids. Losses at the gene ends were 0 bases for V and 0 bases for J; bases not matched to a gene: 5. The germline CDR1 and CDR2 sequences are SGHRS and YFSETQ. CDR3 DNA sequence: TGCGCCAGCAGCTTGGGTTCGACAGGGATGAACACTGAAGCTTTCTTT. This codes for CASSLGSTGMNTEAFF.

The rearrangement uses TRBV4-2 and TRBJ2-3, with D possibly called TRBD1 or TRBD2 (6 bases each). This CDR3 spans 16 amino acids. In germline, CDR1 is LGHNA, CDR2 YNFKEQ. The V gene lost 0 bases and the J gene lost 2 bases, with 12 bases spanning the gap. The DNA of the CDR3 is TGTGCCAGCAGCCAAGAGTCCGGGGGACACACAGATACGCAGTATTTT. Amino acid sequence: CASSQESGGHTDTQYF.

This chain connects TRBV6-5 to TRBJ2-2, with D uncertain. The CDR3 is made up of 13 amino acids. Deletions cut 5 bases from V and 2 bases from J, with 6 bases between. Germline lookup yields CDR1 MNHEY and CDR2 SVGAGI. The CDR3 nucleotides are TGTGCCAGCAGTCACACAAACACCGGGGAGCTGTTTTTT. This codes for CASSHTNTGELFF.

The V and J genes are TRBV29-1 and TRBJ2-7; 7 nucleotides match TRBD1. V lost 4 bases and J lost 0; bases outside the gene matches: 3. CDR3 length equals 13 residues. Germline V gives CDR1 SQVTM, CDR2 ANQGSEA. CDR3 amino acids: CSVATGYSYEQYF. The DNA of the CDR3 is TGCAGCGTTGCGACAGGGTACTCCTACGAGCAGTACTTC.

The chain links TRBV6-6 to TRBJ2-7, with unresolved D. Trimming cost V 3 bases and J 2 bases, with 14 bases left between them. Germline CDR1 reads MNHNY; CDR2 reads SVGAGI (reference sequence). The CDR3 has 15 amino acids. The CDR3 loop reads CASSYRESAPYEQYF. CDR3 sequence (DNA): TGTGCCAGCAGTTATAGGGAAAGCGCTCCCTACGAGCAGTACTTC.

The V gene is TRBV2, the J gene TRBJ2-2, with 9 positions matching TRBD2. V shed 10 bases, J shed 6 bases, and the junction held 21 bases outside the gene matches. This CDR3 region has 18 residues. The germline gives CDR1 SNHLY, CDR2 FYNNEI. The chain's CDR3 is CAIPRGTSTSLVAGELFF. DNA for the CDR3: TGTGCCATACCAAGGGGGACTAGCACAAGTTTAGTTGCCGGGGAGCTGTTTTTT.

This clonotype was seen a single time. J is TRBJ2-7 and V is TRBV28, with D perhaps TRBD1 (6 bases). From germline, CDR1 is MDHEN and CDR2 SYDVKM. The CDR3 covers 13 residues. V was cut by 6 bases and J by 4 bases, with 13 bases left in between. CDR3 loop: CASSFRGWYEQYF. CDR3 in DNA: TGTGCCAGCAGCTTCAGGGGCTGGTACGAGCAGTACTTC.

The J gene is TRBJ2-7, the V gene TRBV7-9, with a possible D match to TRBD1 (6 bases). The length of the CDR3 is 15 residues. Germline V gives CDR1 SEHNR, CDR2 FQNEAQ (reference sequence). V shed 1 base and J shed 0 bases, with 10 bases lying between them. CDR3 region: CASSLGWDNSYEQYF. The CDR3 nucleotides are TGTGCCAGCAGCTTAGGTTGGGACAACTCCTACGAGCAGTACTTC. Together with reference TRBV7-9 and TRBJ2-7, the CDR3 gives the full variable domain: DTGVSQNPRHKITKRGQNVTFRCDPISEHNRLYWYRQTLGQGPEFLTYFQNEAQLEKSRLLSDRFSAERPKGSFSTLEIQRTEQGDSAMYLCASSLGWDNSYEQYFGPGTRLTVT.

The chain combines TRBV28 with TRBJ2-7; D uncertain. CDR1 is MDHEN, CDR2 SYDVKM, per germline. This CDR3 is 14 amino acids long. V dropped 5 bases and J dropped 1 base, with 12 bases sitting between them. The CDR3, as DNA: TGTGCCAGCAGTAAGGTCCCGTTGTCCTACGAGCAGTACTTC. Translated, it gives CASSKVPLSYEQYF.

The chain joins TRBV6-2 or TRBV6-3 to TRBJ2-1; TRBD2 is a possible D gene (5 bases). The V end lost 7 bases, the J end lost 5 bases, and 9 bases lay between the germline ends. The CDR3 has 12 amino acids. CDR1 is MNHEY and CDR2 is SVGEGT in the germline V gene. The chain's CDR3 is CASTLGNNEQFF. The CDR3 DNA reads TGTGCCAGCACACTAGGAAACAATGAGCAGTTCTTC.

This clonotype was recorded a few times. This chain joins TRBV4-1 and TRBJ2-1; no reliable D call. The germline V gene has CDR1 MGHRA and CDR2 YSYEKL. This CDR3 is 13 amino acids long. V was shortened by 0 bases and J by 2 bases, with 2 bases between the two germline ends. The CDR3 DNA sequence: TGCGCCAGCAGCCAAGAAGCCTACAATGAGCAGTTCTTC. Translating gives CASSQEAYNEQFF.

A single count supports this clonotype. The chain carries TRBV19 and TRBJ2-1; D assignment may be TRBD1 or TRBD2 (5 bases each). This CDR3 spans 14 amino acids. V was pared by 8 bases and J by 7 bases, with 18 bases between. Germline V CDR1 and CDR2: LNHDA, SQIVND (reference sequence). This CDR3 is CASAGGGGWNEQFF. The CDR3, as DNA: TGTGCCAGTGCCGGTGGGGGTGGCTGGAATGAGCAGTTCTTC.

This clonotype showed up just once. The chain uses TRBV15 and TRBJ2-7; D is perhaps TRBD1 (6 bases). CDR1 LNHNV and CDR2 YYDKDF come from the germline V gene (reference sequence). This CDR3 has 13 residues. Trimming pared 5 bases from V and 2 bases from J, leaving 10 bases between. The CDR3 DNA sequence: TGTGCCACCAGCCAGGGGCGCCCCTACGAGCAGTACTTC. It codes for CATSQGRPYEQYF.

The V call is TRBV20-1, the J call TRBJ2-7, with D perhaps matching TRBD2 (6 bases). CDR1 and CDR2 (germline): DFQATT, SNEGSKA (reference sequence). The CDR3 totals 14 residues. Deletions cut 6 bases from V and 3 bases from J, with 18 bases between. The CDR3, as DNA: TGCAGTGCGGGGGGATCTCCCCTTCTCTACGAGCAGTACTTC. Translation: CSAGGSPLLYEQYF.